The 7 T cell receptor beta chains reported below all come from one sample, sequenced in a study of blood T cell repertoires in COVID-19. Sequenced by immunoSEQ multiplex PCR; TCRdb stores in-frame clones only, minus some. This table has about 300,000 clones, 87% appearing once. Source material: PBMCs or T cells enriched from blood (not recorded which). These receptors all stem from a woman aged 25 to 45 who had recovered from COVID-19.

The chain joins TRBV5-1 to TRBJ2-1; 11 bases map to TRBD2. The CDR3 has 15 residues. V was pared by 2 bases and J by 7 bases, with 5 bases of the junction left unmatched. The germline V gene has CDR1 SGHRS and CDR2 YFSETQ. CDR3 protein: CASSLTSGGGNEQFF. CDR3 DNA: TGCGCCAGCAGCTTAACTAGCGGGGGAGGGAATGAGCAGTTCTTC.

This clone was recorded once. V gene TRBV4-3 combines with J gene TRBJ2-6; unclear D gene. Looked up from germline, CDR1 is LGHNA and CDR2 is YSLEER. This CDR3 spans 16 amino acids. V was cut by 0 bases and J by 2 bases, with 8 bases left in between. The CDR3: CASSQDPTAGANVLTF. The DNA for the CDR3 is TGCGCCAGCAGCCAAGACCCCACGGCTGGGGCCAACGTCCTGACTTTC.

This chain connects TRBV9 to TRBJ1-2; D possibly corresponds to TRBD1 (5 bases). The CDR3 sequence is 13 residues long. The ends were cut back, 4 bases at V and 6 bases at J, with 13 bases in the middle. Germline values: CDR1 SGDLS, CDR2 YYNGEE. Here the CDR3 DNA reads TGTGCCAGCAGCCCAGGCGGGGCAGATGGCTACACCTTC. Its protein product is CASSPGGADGYTF.

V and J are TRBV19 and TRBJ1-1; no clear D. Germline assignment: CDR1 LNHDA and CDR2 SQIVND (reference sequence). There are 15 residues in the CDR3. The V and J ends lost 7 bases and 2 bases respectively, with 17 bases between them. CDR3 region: CASTLSGRPNTEAFF. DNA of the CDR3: TGTGCCAGTACTCTCAGCGGCAGACCTAACACTGAAGCTTTCTTT.

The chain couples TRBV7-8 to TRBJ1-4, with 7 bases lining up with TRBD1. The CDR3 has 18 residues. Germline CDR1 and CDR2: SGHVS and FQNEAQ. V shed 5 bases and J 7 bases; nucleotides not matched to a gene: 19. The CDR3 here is CASSPDRVSGPRGEKLFF. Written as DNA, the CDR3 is TGTGCCAGCAGCCCAGACAGGGTATCCGGCCCGAGGGGTGAAAAACTGTTTTTT.

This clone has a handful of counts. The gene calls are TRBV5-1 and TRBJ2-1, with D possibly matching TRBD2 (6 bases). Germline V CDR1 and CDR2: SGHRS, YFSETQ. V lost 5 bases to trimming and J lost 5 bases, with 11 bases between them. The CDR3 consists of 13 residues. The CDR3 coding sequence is TGCGCCAGCAGTCCTGGACTAAACAATGAGCAGTTCTTC. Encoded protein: CASSPGLNNEQFF.

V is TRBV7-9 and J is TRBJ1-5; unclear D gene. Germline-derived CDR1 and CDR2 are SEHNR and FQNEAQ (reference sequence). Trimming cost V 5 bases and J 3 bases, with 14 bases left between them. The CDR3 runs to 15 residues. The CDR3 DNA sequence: TGTGCCAGCAGCCCGCCCGGCAGGTCCAATCAGCCCCAGCATTTT. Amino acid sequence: CASSPPGRSNQPQHF.